Presented here are 24 T cell receptor beta chains from one specimen sequenced in a study of cytomegalovirus exposure and HLA in healthy donors. This PCR relied on a set of 60 Vbeta primers and 13 Jbeta primers. Some clones are missing from TCRdb's copy, which holds only in-frame ones; the method was immunoSEQ multiplex PCR. The repertoire has under 200,000 clones, 62% of them found once; the top ten carry about 3.2%. Sequences were obtained from PBMCs. These receptors originate from a man between 40 and 49 years old in good health and CMV-seronegative.

This clone was observed a single time. The chain carries TRBV27 and TRBJ1-1, with TRBD1 matching 10 bases. Germline V CDR1 and CDR2: MNHEY, SMNVEV (reference sequence). The CDR3 is 17 residues long. Trimming at V came to 5 bases and at J to 0 bases, leaving 9 bases not matched to a gene. This chain's CDR3 is CASSDRGRIALNTEAFF. The CDR3 nucleotides are TGTGCCAGCAGTGACAGGGGGCGGATTGCCTTGAACACTGAAGCTTTCTTT.

This clone was seen a few times. The chain combines TRBV5-1 with TRBJ1-4; weak D call: TRBD1 (6 bases). V was pared by 0 bases and J by 12 bases, with 15 bases between. The CDR3 is made up of 14 amino acids. Germline-derived CDR1 and CDR2 are SGHRS and YFSETQ. CDR3 sequence: CASSLGTDVVELFF. The CDR3 DNA follows: TGCGCCAGCAGCTTGGGGACAGACGTTGTGGAACTGTTTTTT.

CDR3 region: CASSAAGTNVLTDTQYF. CDR3 DNA: TGTGCCAGCAGCGCCGCCGGGACTAACGTACTCACAGATACGCAGTATTTT. The V call is TRBV5-4, the J call TRBJ2-3, with 7 bases aligning to TRBD2. The germline gives CDR1 SGHNT, CDR2 YYREEE (reference sequence). The CDR3 spans 17 residues. Unmatched junction bases numbered 13, after V lost 4 bases and J lost 2 bases.

The V gene is TRBV28, the J gene TRBJ1-2, with 7 bases fitting TRBD1. Losses at the gene ends were 7 bases for V and 7 bases for J; bases not matched to a gene: 9. Germline V gene lookup returns CDR1 MDHEN and CDR2 SYDVKM. The CDR3 is 13 residues long. The CDR3 reads CASTSRGVGGYTF. The DNA for the CDR3 is TGTGCCAGCACCTCCAGGGGGGTTGGTGGCTACACCTTC.

The CDR3 protein is CASSVPGADTQYF. The CDR3, as DNA: TGTGCCAGCAGCGTGCCAGGGGCAGATACGCAGTATTTT. V is TRBV9 and J is TRBJ2-3, with D maybe TRBD1 (6 bases). V was cut by 2 bases and J by 4 bases, with 8 bases left in between. CDR3 length: 13 amino acids. Germline lookup yields CDR1 SGDLS and CDR2 YYNGEE.

This clone was counted between two and nine times. This chain links TRBV30 with TRBJ2-5, with D unclear. V lost 2 bases, J lost 0 bases, and 13 bases lay in between. Germline values: CDR1 GTSNPN, CDR2 SVGIG (reference sequence). The CDR3 consists of 15 residues. CDR3 nucleotide sequence: TGTGCCTGGAGTTCCACCACATTGTACCAAGAGACCCAGTACTTC. Amino acids: CAWSSTTLYQETQYF.

This chain uses TRBV19 with TRBJ1-1; 7 nucleotides agree with TRBD1. This CDR3 has 17 amino acids. Germline V gene lookup returns CDR1 LNHDA and CDR2 SQIVND (reference sequence). V was clipped by 4 bases and J by 2 bases; unmatched bases: 13. The CDR3 DNA reads TGTGCCAGTAGTAGAACATCACAGGGGACACAAAACACTGAAGCTTTCTTT. It is translated as CASSRTSQGTQNTEAFF.

The V gene is TRBV7-6, the J gene TRBJ2-1; maybe TRBD2 (5 bases). Per germline, CDR1 SGHVS and CDR2 FNYEAQ. Trimming cost V 1 base and J 3 bases, with 10 bases left between them. CDR3 length: 15 residues. CDR3 amino acids: CASSLVGGSYNEQFF. The CDR3 nucleotides read TGTGCCAGCAGCTTAGTCGGTGGGAGCTACAATGAGCAGTTCTTC.

The chain carries TRBV7-3 and TRBJ1-1; D is possibly TRBD1 (5 bases). CDR1 SGHTA and CDR2 FQGTGA come from the germline V gene. V lost 4 bases and J lost 2, with 14 bases in between. The CDR3 spans 15 residues. CDR3 region: CASSSRGGVNTEAFF. The DNA for the CDR3 is TGTGCCAGCAGCTCCCGTGGGGGGGTTAACACTGAAGCTTTCTTT.

The rearrangement links TRBV9 to TRBJ2-2, with D perhaps matching TRBD1 (6 bases). With 3 bases removed from V and 2 bases from J, the gap between germline ends came to 11 bases. The CDR3 is made up of 15 amino acids. Germline CDR1 SGDLS, CDR2 YYNGEE. CDR3: CASSARDINTGELFF. The CDR3 bases are TGTGCCAGCAGCGCAAGGGACATTAACACCGGGGAGCTGTTTTTT. Complete variable domain (other parts from reference TRBV9 and TRBJ2-2): DSGVTQTPKHLITATGQRVTLRCSPRSGDLSVYWYQQSLDQGLQFLIQYYNGEERAKGNILERFSAQQFPDLHSELNLSSLELGDSALYFCASSARDINTGELFFGEGSRLTVL.

The chain uses TRBV5-1 and TRBJ2-3; weak D call: TRBD2 (5 bases). The germline gives CDR1 SGHRS, CDR2 YFSETQ. V was trimmed by 0 bases and J by 0 bases, leaving 11 bases between them. CDR3 size: 16 residues. This CDR3 is CASSLGYGVSTDTQYF. The CDR3 nucleotides read TGCGCCAGCAGCTTGGGGTACGGGGTTAGCACAGATACGCAGTATTTT.

This chain connects TRBV5-1 to TRBJ2-2; a weak D match, TRBD2 (5 bases). The germline gives CDR1 SGHRS, CDR2 YFSETQ. Between the trimmed V and J ends, which lost 2 bases and 0 bases, there was a span of 11 bases. The CDR3 runs 16 residues. CDR3 nucleotides: TGCGCCAGCAGCTTAAATCCGGGAACGAACACCGGGGAGCTGTTTTTT. The encoded protein is CASSLNPGTNTGELFF. Filled out from reference TRBV5-1 and TRBJ2-2, the complete variable domain reads KAGVTQTPRYLIKTRGQQVTLSCSPISGHRSVSWYQQTPGQGLQFLFEYFSETQRNKGNFPGRFSGRQFSNSRSEMNVSTLELGDSALYLCASSLNPGTNTGELFFGEGSRLTVL.

As regards this clone: The junction differs from germline at one of its ends, possibly a read error. The chain has TRBV7-9 and TRBJ1-2; D might be TRBD1 (6 bases). The germline gives CDR1 SEHNR, CDR2 FQNEAQ (reference sequence). The CDR3 consists of 16 residues. The DNA of the CDR3 is TGTTCCAGCAGCCCGTCGACAGGCGGGCTATACTATGGCTACACCTTC. Protein sequence: CSSSPSTGGLYYGYTF.

In its sample, this clone was seen a few times. V is TRBV10-3 and J is TRBJ2-1; 7 positions match TRBD1. This CDR3 spans 12 amino acids. After removal of 8 bases from V and 8 bases from J, the junction contained 6 bases not matched to a gene. CDR1 is ENHRY and CDR2 is SYGVKD in the germline V gene. Written as DNA, the CDR3 is TGTGCCATCGGACAGGTAATAGATGAGCAGTTCTTC. This codes for CAIGQVIDEQFF.

This rearrangement joins TRBV7-8 to TRBJ1-2, with a weak D call TRBD1 (5 bases). This CDR3 contains 14 residues. The V end was cut by 2 bases, the J end by 10 bases, with 17 bases between. Germline V gene data show CDR1 as SGHVS and CDR2 as FQNEAQ. The CDR3 DNA reads as TGTGCCAGCAGCTTATCCCTCGGGGGGGTTGACTACACCTTC. This codes for CASSLSLGGVDYTF.

This clone has only a few counts. V is TRBV5-8 and J is TRBJ2-7; D may be TRBD1 (6 bases). This CDR3 region has 14 residues. Germline CDR1 and CDR2: SGHTS and YDEGEE. Trimming took off 0 bases at V and 5 bases at J, with 12 bases between the two ends. The CDR3 sequence: CASSLEQGRHEQYF. The CDR3, as DNA: TGTGCCAGCAGCTTGGAACAGGGAAGACACGAGCAGTACTTC.

This clone has a handful of counts. The chain employs TRBV6-5 and TRBJ2-7, with D possibly being TRBD2 (5 bases). Germline assignment: CDR1 MNHEY and CDR2 SVGAGI. V lost 2 bases to trimming and J lost 0 bases, with 8 bases between them. The CDR3 has 14 amino acids. The CDR3 sequence is CASSYGGRSYEQYF. Here the CDR3 DNA reads TGTGCCAGCAGTTACGGCGGGCGCTCCTACGAGCAGTACTTC.

The chain couples TRBV7-9 to TRBJ2-2; D gene ambiguous. CDR1 SEHNR and CDR2 FQNEAQ come from the germline V gene (reference sequence). The germline V and J ends were trimmed by 5 bases and 5 bases, with 18 bases remaining between them. The CDR3 is 16 amino acids. CDR3: CASSPSDLTLTGELFF. The CDR3 region has the DNA TGTGCCAGCAGCCCGAGCGACTTGACCCTTACCGGGGAGCTGTTTTTT. The full variable domain, completed using reference TRBV7-9 and TRBJ2-2, is DTGVSQNPRHKITKRGQNVTFRCDPISEHNRLYWYRQTLGQGPEFLTYFQNEAQLEKSRLLSDRFSAERPKGSFSTLEIQRTEQGDSAMYLCASSPSDLTLTGELFFGEGSRLTVL.

V usage is TRBV6-1 and J usage is TRBJ2-2; D uncertain. Germline V gene lookup returns CDR1 MNHNS and CDR2 SASEGT. The length of the CDR3 is 15 residues. V was pared by 7 bases and J by 0 bases, with 12 bases between. This CDR3 reads CASTRGSANTGELFF. CDR3 coding DNA: TGTGCCAGCACTAGAGGCAGCGCGAACACCGGGGAGCTGTTTTTT.

CDR3 DNA: TGTGCCAGCAACCCGGGACAGGGCGAAAAACTGTTTTTT. Translation: CASNPGQGEKLFF. This chain connects TRBV2 to TRBJ1-4; 9 positions match TRBD1. The germline V gene encodes CDR1 SNHLY and CDR2 FYNNEI. The CDR3 length is 13 residues. V was pared by 7 bases and J by 8 bases, with 5 bases of the junction left unmatched.

The chain has TRBV6-6 and TRBJ2-2; TRBD2 agrees at 9 bases. Germline V lookup: CDR1 MNHNY, CDR2 SVGAGI (reference sequence). This CDR3 has 15 amino acids. The V and J ends lost 3 bases and 6 bases, in that order; junction bases with no gene match: 5. Here the CDR3 reads CASSYGRGRAGELFF. In DNA form, the CDR3 reads TGTGCCAGCAGTTATGGCCGCGGGAGGGCCGGGGAGCTGTTTTTT.

This clone was observed a few times. This rearrangement joins TRBV7-2 to TRBJ1-1; weak D call: TRBD1 (5 bases). Germline V lookup: CDR1 SGHTA, CDR2 FQGNSA. Between the trimmed V and J ends, which lost 5 bases and 7 bases, there was a span of 14 bases. This CDR3 contains 13 residues. CDR3 residues: CASSRVDSIEAFF. CDR3 coding DNA: TGTGCCAGCAGCCGAGTCGACAGTATTGAAGCTTTCTTT.

The rearrangement joins TRBV19 to TRBJ2-6; TRBD2 agrees at 10 bases. Germline CDR1 is LNHDA and CDR2 is SQIVND (reference sequence). This CDR3 region has 18 residues. Trimming cost V 3 bases and J 5 bases; bases outside gene matches: 10. CDR3 sequence: CASSITGTSESRANVLTF. The CDR3 region has the DNA TGTGCCAGTAGTATTACGGGGACTAGCGAGTCTAGGGCCAACGTCCTGACTTTC.

The chain recombines TRBV28 with TRBJ1-2; TRBD1 agrees at 9 bases. Trimming at V came to 5 bases and at J to 3 bases, leaving 10 bases not matched to a gene. Germline CDR1 and CDR2: MDHEN and SYDVKM. CDR3 length: 16 amino acids. CDR3 DNA sequence: TGTGCCAGCAGTCTCTTAGACAGGGGGAGGGACTATGGCTACACCTTC. This translates into CASSLLDRGRDYGYTF.